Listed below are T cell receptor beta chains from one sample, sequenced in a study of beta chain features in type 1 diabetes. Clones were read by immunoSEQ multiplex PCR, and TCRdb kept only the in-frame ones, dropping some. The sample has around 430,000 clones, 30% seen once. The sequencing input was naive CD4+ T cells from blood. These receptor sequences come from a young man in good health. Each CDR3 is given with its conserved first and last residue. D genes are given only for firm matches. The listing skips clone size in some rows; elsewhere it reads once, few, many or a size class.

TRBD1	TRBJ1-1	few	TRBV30	TGTGCCTGGAGTTCGGGACAGCGGGCAGCTTTCTTT	CAWSSGQRAAFF
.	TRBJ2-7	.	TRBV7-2	TGTGCCAGCAGCTTAGGGACAGCCTCTTCCTACGAGCAGTACTTC	CASSLGTASSYEQYF
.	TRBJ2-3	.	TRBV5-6	TGTGCCAGCAGCTTAAGACAGACTACCACAGATACGCAGTATTTT	CASSLRQTTTDTQYF
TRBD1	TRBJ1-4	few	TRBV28	TGTGCCAGCAGGACAGGGTTTAATGAAAAACTGTTTTTT	CASRTGFNEKLFF
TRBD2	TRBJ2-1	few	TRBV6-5	TGTGCCAGCAGTTATTCAGCGGGAGTCGGTACGAATGAGCAGTTCTTC	CASSYSAGVGTNEQFF
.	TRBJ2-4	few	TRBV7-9	TGTGCCAGCAGCTCCCGGGACCTGGAACCCAACATTCAGTACTTC	CASSSRDLEPNIQYF
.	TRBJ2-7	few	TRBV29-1	TGCAGCGTTAAAATCTCCTACGAGCAGTACTTC	CSVKISYEQYF
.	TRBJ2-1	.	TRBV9	TGTGCCAGCAGCGGCGGGACGTTGGACAATGAGCAGTTCTTC	CASSGGTLDNEQFF
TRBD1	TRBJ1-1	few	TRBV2	TGTGCCAGCAGTTCGGACAGGGTGACTGAAGCTTTCTTT	CASSSDRVTEAFF
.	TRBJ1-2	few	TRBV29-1	TGCAGCGTTGTCCATACTAACTATGGCTACACCTTC	CSVVHTNYGYTF
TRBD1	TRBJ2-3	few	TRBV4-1	TGCGCCAGCAGCCAAGACGACAGGGGAGGCACAGATACGCAGTATTTT	CASSQDDRGGTDTQYF
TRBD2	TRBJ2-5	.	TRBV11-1	TGTGCCAGCACCCAAGCGGGGCCAGAGGGGACCCAGTACTTC	CASTQAGPEGTQYF
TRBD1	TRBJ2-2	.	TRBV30	TGTGCCTGGAGTGGGACAGGGATCGGGGAGCTGTTTTTT	CAWSGTGIGELFF
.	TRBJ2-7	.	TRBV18	TGTGCCAGCTCGTCCGCATACGAGCAGTACTTC	CASSSAYEQYF
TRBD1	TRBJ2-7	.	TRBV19	TGTGCCAGTAGTTCCTCCGGGACAGGAGTACCGGTAAACTTC	CASSSSGTGVPVNF
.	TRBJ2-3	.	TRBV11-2	TGTGCCAGCAGCTTGGGCGTGGGAGTCAGCACAGATACGCAGTATTTT	CASSLGVGVSTDTQYF
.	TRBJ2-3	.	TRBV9	TGTGCCAGCAGGCCCGGGCCTTCCGACCGAGATACGCAGTATTTT	CASRPGPSDRDTQYF
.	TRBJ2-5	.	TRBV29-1	TGCAGCGTTGAAGAGGGGGCCCAGGGGGAGACCCAGTACTTC	CSVEEGAQGETQYF
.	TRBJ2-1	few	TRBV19	TGTGCCAGCGCCAGCAAAGGGTACAATGAGCAGTTCTTC	CASASKGYNEQFF
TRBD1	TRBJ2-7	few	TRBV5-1	TGCGCCAGCAAAGAGGGGGCGTCCTACGAGCAGTACTTC	CASKEGASYEQYF
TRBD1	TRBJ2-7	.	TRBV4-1	TGCGCCAGCAGCCCGGTTCAGGGACAGGGGGCTTACGAGCAGTACTTC	CASSPVQGQGAYEQYF
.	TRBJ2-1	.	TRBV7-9	TGTGCCAGCAGCTTGTTCCCAGGGCGGAATGAGCAGTTCTTC	CASSLFPGRNEQFF
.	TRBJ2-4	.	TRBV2	TGTGCCAGCAGTGAAGCGCCTCCTCAGTACTTC	CASSEAPPQYF
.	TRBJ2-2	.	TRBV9	TGTGCCAGCAGCGTAGTAGCGGTAAACACCGGGGAGCTGTTTTTT	CASSVVAVNTGELFF
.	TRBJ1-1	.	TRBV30	TGTGCCTGGAGTTCGGCCTTGAACACTGAAGCTTTCTTT	CAWSSALNTEAFF
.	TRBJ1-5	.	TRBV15	TGTGCCACCAGCAACCTCCGGGACACAAGTTATAGCAATCAGCCCCAGCATTTT	CATSNLRDTSYSNQPQHF
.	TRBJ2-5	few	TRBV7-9	TGTGCCAGCAGTTTCTACCAAGAGACCCAGTACTTC	CASSFYQETQYF
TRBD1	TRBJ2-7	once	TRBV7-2	TGTGCCAGCAGCTGGGGACAGGGGGCTTACGAGCAGTACTTC	CASSWGQGAYEQYF
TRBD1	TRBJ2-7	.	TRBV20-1	TGCAGTGCCAGATTAGGGGGCCTGCAGTACTTC	CSARLGGLQYF
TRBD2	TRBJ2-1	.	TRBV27	TGTGCCAGCAGGGGCGACGGACTAGCGGGGGATGAGCAGTTCTTC	CASRGDGLAGDEQFF
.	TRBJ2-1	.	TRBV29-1	TGCAGCGTAAAGGGTTACAATGAGCAGTTCTTC	CSVKGYNEQFF
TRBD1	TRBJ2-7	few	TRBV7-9	TGTGCCAGCAGCTTAGTGGGTGGGACAGGAGCCTACGAGCAGTACTTC	CASSLVGGTGAYEQYF
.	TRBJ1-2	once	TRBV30	TGTGCCTGGAGTAACAGGGTGGACTATGGCTACACCTTC	CAWSNRVDYGYTF